This T cell receptor beta chain was profiled in a study of chemoradiotherapy in HPV16-positive cancers. The CDR3 has 16 amino acids. V lost 3 bases, J lost 8 bases, and 13 bases stayed unmatched. Germline V gene sequence: CDR1 SGDLS, CDR2 YYNGEE. Sequencing was performed with immunoSEQ multiplex PCR; in TCRdb, only in-frame clones are kept and a portion is missing. The sample includes around 10,000 clones, roughly 84% of them seen just once. This TCR derives from a human donor with HPV-associated anogenital cancer. The sequences come from blood, collected from a patient who underwent chemoradiotherapy. The rearrangement uses TRBV9 and TRBJ1-4; 7 nucleotides match TRBD1. DNA for the CDR3: TGTGCCAGCAGCGCCGATATCCAGGGGGTTGGAGAAAAACTGTTTTTT. Its protein product is CASSADIQGVGEKLFF.